Below, 19 T cell receptor beta chains from the same sample are listed, as sequenced in a study of blood T cell repertoires in COVID-19. Produced via immunoSEQ multiplex PCR; TCRdb's table is partial and in-frame only. The sample carries tens of thousands of clones, roughly 82% recorded once. Sequenced: peripheral blood. These receptors all stem from a man in his fifties or sixties with acute or convalescent COVID-19.

This clone was found once. The rearrangement joins TRBV11-3 to TRBJ1-2, with 7 positions matching TRBD1. Germline lookup yields CDR1 SGHNT and CDR2 YENEEA. The V and J ends lost 4 bases and 6 bases, in that order; junction bases with no gene match: 8. CDR3 length: 14 residues. This CDR3 reads CASSSGQAPDGYTF. The DNA of the CDR3 is TGTGCCAGCAGCTCCGGACAGGCACCCGATGGCTACACCTTC.

J is TRBJ2-4 and V is TRBV7-2; D call uncertain. V was cut by 1 base and J by 12 bases, with 10 bases left in between. From germline, CDR1 is SGHTA and CDR2 FQGNSA. CDR3 length: 12 amino acids. As DNA, the CDR3 is TGTGCCAGCAGCTTAGAAGTCTCCGGTCAGTACTTC. The encoded protein is CASSLEVSGQYF.

This clone was detected only once. The chain is built from TRBV6-5 and TRBJ1-5; TRBD1 is a possible D gene (6 bases). Trimming took 0 bases from V and 6 from J, leaving 15 bases between them. This CDR3 comprises 16 residues. Germline V CDR1 and CDR2: MNHEY, SVGAGI. CDR3 in DNA: TGTGCCAGCAGTTACTCTGCCCAACAGGGATTTCAGCCCCAGCATTTT. Translating it yields CASSYSAQQGFQPQHF.

The chain combines TRBV5-4 with TRBJ2-7, with 7 bases aligning to TRBD1. CDR1 is SGHNT, CDR2 YYREEE, per germline (reference sequence). J was trimmed by 2 bases and V by 6 bases; bases with no gene match: 11. The CDR3 spans 15 residues. The CDR3 DNA follows: TGTGCCAGCAACTCGGGCCCGGACAGGACCTACGAGCAGTACTTC. Its translation: CASNSGPDRTYEQYF.

The genes are TRBV6-1 and TRBJ2-3, with D uncertain. Germline lookup yields CDR1 MNHNS and CDR2 SASEGT. V was clipped by 6 bases and J by 1 base, with 14 bases between them. The CDR3 length is 15 residues. For the CDR3, the DNA is TGTGCCAGCAGCTACCGACACAGAGGCACAGATACGCAGTATTTT. Its translation is CASSYRHRGTDTQYF.

The gene calls are TRBV10-3 and TRBJ1-5; 8 bases align to TRBD1. Germline V gene data show CDR1 as ENHRY and CDR2 as SYGVKD. Trimming at V came to 2 bases and at J to 9 bases, leaving 6 bases not matched to a gene. The CDR3 has 14 residues. The CDR3 sequence: CAISERTGRTPQHF. The CDR3 region has the DNA TGTGCCATCAGTGAGCGGACAGGGCGGACGCCCCAGCATTTT.

This clone was detected only once. CDR3 loop: CASSLAIVREDLFF. DNA for the CDR3: TGTGCCAGCAGCTTAGCGATAGTGAGGGAGGACCTGTTCTTC. The chain joins TRBV7-6 to TRBJ2-1, with a weak D call TRBD2 (6 bases). The germline V gene encodes CDR1 SGHVS and CDR2 FNYEAQ. The V end lost 0 bases, the J end lost 15 bases, and 18 bases lay between the germline ends. The CDR3 is 14 residues long.

The rearrangement uses TRBV5-1 and TRBJ2-3; the match to TRBD2 covers 12 bases. Losses at the gene ends were 4 bases for V and 3 bases for J; bases not matched to a gene: 6. This CDR3 spans 16 amino acids. Germline CDR1 and CDR2: SGHRS and YFSETQ. CDR3 protein: CASSTTSGGSTDTQYF. The DNA of the CDR3 is TGCGCCAGCAGCACCACTAGCGGGGGGAGTACAGATACGCAGTATTTT. Filled out from reference TRBV5-1 and TRBJ2-3, the complete variable domain reads KAGVTQTPRYLIKTRGQQVTLSCSPISGHRSVSWYQQTPGQGLQFLFEYFSETQRNKGNFPGRFSGRQFSNSRSEMNVSTLELGDSALYLCASSTTSGGSTDTQYFGPGTRLTVL.

V is TRBV7-2 and J is TRBJ2-3; TRBD2 aligns across 10 bases. The CDR3 is made up of 15 amino acids. CDR1 is SGHTA, CDR2 FQGNSA, per germline. V gave up 6 bases and J gave up 6 bases; unmatched junction bases: 9. CDR3 protein: CASSPSGGGSDTQYF. The CDR3 DNA sequence: TGTGCCAGCAGTCCTAGCGGGGGCGGGTCGGATACGCAGTATTTT.

V usage is TRBV10-3 and J usage is TRBJ1-1; D is unresolved. V lost 3 bases and J 5 bases, leaving 10 bases between the germline ends. The CDR3 loop spans 13 amino acids. Germline-derived CDR1 and CDR2 are ENHRY and SYGVKD. CDR3 loop: CAISEVGETEAFF. The CDR3 DNA sequence: TGTGCCATCAGTGAAGTCGGGGAGACTGAAGCTTTCTTT.

A single count supports this clone. As DNA, the CDR3 is TGTGCCAGCAGCCAAGTTAGGGGAGGACATCAGCCCCAGCATTTT. Its protein product is CASSQVRGGHQPQHF. The chain recombines TRBV4-2 with TRBJ1-5; tentative D call: TRBD1 (5 bases). The CDR3 contains 15 residues. Germline CDR1 LGHNA, CDR2 YNFKEQ. Trimming left V 1 base short and J 5 bases short, with 12 bases between.

This rearrangement joins TRBV10-3 to TRBJ1-1; 11 bases match TRBD1. The CDR3 runs to 13 residues. The V gene's germline CDR1 is ENHRY and CDR2 SYGVKD. The V segment lost 8 bases and the J segment 10 bases; nucleotides outside the gene matches: 9. The CDR3 sequence: CAIANGQGARAFF. CDR3 coding DNA: TGTGCCATCGCCAACGGACAGGGGGCGCGAGCTTTCTTT.

This clone was counted once. CDR3 in amino acids: CASSLKFSAGGSEAFF. CDR3 nucleotides: TGTGCCAGCAGCTTGAAGTTTTCGGCAGGGGGGTCTGAAGCTTTCTTT. The rearrangement uses TRBV5-5 and TRBJ1-1, with 7 bases identical to TRBD1. Trimming took 1 base from V and 6 from J; bases not matched to a gene: 12. The CDR3 extends over 16 amino acids. The germline V gene encodes CDR1 SGHKS and CDR2 YYEKEE (reference sequence).

The chain carries TRBV7-8 and TRBJ1-1; possibly TRBD1 for D (5 bases). V was shortened by 2 bases and J by 4 bases, with 14 bases between the two germline ends. The germline gives CDR1 SGHVS, CDR2 FQNEAQ. CDR3 length equals 15 residues. The CDR3 nucleotides are TGTGCCAGCAGCTTATCGGGGGGGGTCGGCACTGAAGCTTTCTTT. Encoded protein: CASSLSGGVGTEAFF.

The chain couples TRBV5-4 to TRBJ2-6, with 8 bases fitting TRBD2. Looked up from germline, CDR1 is SGHNT and CDR2 is YYREEE (reference sequence). The CDR3 is 18 residues long. V was clipped by 4 bases and J by 4 bases; unmatched bases: 13. CDR3 loop: CASSPSGGAEAGANVLTF. The DNA of the CDR3 is TGTGCCAGCAGCCCCTCGGGGGGGGCGGAAGCCGGGGCCAACGTCCTGACTTTC. Using reference TRBV5-4 and TRBJ2-6 for the parts outside the CDR3, the full variable domain is ETGVTQSPTHLIKTRGQQVTLRCSSQSGHNTVSWYQQALGQGPQFIFQYYREEENGRGNFPPRFSGLQFPNYSSELNVNALELDDSALYLCASSPSGGAEAGANVLTFGAGSRLTVL.

The chain links TRBV10-3 to TRBJ2-2; the match to TRBD1 covers 7 bases. V lost 0 bases to trimming and J lost 5 bases; unmatched junction nucleotides: 0. CDR1 and CDR2 from the germline V gene are ENHRY and SYGVKD. This CDR3 has 14 residues. The CDR3 DNA reads TGTGCCATCAGTGAGTCGACAGGGACCGGGGAGCTGTTTTTT. Its protein is CAISESTGTGELFF.

This sequence joins TRBV5-4 and TRBJ1-2, with 8 bases identical to TRBD1. Trimming at V came to 6 bases and at J to 2 bases, leaving 6 bases not matched to a gene. This CDR3 spans 14 amino acids. From germline, CDR1 is SGHNT and CDR2 YYREEE (reference sequence). CDR3 coding DNA: TGTGCCAGCACCCACTGGGACAGGAACTATGGCTACACCTTC. This sequence encodes CASTHWDRNYGYTF.

The genes are TRBV2 and TRBJ2-3; 8 bases fit TRBD2. From germline, CDR1 is SNHLY and CDR2 FYNNEI. This CDR3 region has 16 residues. J was trimmed by 1 base and V by 5 bases; bases with no gene match: 8. CDR3 loop: CASSSLAGSGTDTQYF. CDR3 nucleotide sequence: TGTGCCAGCAGTTCCTTAGCGGGGAGCGGCACAGATACGCAGTATTTT.

The chain uses TRBV24-1 and TRBJ2-1, with a possible D match to TRBD2 (5 bases). V lost 5 bases to trimming and J lost 8 bases, with 9 bases between them. Germline values: CDR1 KGHDR, CDR2 SFDVKD. The CDR3 is 12 amino acids. The CDR3 is CATSGHGDEQFF. The CDR3 DNA sequence: TGTGCCACCAGTGGACACGGGGATGAGCAGTTCTTC.